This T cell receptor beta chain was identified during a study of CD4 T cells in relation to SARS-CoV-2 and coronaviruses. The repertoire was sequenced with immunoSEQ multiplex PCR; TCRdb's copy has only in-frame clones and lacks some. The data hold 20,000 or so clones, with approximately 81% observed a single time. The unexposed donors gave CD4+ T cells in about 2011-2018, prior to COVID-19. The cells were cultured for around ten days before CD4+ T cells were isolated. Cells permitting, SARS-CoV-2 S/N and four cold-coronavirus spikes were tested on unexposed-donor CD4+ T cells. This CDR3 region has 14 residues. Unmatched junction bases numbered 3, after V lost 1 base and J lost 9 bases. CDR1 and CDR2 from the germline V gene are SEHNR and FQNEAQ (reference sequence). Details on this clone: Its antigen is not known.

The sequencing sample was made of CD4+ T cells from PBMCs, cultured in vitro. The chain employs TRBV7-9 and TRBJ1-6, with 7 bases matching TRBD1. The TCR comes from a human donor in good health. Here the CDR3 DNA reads TGTGCCAGCAGCTTAGACACAGGGGTTTCACCCCTCCACTTT. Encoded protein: CASSLDTGVSPLHF.